A single sample is the source of the 7 T cell receptor beta chains below, sequenced in a study of blood T cells in healthy people across ages. A second about 6 to 11 cycle PCR used barcoded and J-beta primers. From the 5' RACE reads, TCRdb called clonotypes with MiXCR, one entry per CDR3 protein. The sample shows fewer than 1.5 million distinct CDR3 sequences, approximately 38% of them seen only once. Sequencing was carried out using blood. Source of these receptors: a woman younger than 35 in good health.

The chain has TRBV5-5 and TRBJ2-3, with D perhaps TRBD1 or TRBD2 (5 bases each). The CDR3 is made up of 17 amino acids. Germline lookup yields CDR1 SGHKS and CDR2 YYEKEE (reference sequence). Trimming stripped 4 bases from V and 4 bases from J, with 22 bases between. In DNA form, the CDR3 reads TGTGCCAGCAGCCTCCGGGACCCGATTCGGGGCGCAGATACGCAGTATTTT. Residues: CASSLRDPIRGADTQYF.

Details on this clonotype: One junction end does not reproduce the germline sequence, and a read error may be involved. The chain combines TRBV3-1 with TRBJ2-4, with 7 bases matching TRBD2. CDR3 length equals 16 residues. Germline CDR1 is LGHDT and CDR2 is YNNKEL (reference sequence). The CDR3 nucleotides read TGTGCCGGCAGCCTGATGAGCGGGGATACCAAAAACATTCAGTACTTC. Translating it yields CAGSLMSGDTKNIQYF.

The rearrangement joins TRBV10-3 to TRBJ1-2; weak D call: TRBD1 (5 bases). The CDR3 is 13 residues long. Germline V gene lookup returns CDR1 ENHRY and CDR2 SYGVKD. V was clipped by 3 bases and J by 8 bases, with 13 bases between them. As DNA, the CDR3 is TGTGCCATCAGTGAAACAGGAGAACGCGGCTACACCTTC. Translation: CAISETGERGYTF.

This clonotype occurred a few times. The J gene is TRBJ1-1, the V gene TRBV20-1; no definite D call. Deletions cut 5 bases from V and 4 bases from J, with 11 bases between. The CDR3 covers 12 residues. Germline assignment: CDR1 DFQATT and CDR2 SNEGSKA (reference sequence). The CDR3 DNA is TGCAGTGCTGTGTGGGAGGGCACTGAAGCTTTCTTT. Encoded protein: CSAVWEGTEAFF.

The V gene is TRBV20-1, the J gene TRBJ2-5, with a weak D call TRBD2 (6 bases). Gene TRBJ2-1 matches the end of the DNA better, so the J call may be wrong. This CDR3 has 16 amino acids. In germline, CDR1 is DFQATT, CDR2 SNEGSKA (reference sequence). CDR3 in DNA: TGCAGTGCTAGAGATCCGAAGCGGGTGCTACAAGAGACCCAGTTCTTC. This gives the protein CSARDPKRVLQETQFF.

The V gene is TRBV7-6, the J gene TRBJ1-5; D gene unclear. The CDR3 is 17 residues long. V was shortened by 1 base and J by 4 bases, with 17 bases between the two germline ends. The germline gives CDR1 SGHVS, CDR2 FNYEAQ. The CDR3, as DNA: TGTGCCAGCAGCTTAGGAGGCCACGGTCCTGGAAATCAGCCCCAGCATTTT. Its translation is CASSLGGHGPGNQPQHF. Full variable domain (outside the CDR3, taken from reference TRBV7-6 and TRBJ1-5): GAGVSQSPRYKVTKRGQDVALRCDPISGHVSLYWYRQALGQGPEFLTYFNYEAQQDKSGLPNDRFSAERPEGSISTLTIQRTEQRDSAMYRCASSLGGHGPGNQPQHFGDGTRLSIL.

This clonotype was seen only a few times. The CDR3 loop reads CSVRTDNEQYF. The CDR3 coding sequence is TGCAGCGTGCGGACAGACAATGAGCAGTACTTC. V gene TRBV29-1 combines with J gene TRBJ2-5; TRBD1 might be the D (6 bases). The CDR3 is 11 residues long. Per the germline V gene, CDR1 is SQVTM and CDR2 is ANQGSEA. Trimming removed 6 bases from V and 11 bases from J, with 16 bases in between.